This T cell receptor beta chain was found in a study of blood T cells in healthy people across ages (dated by TCRdb to between 2014 and 2017). At the level of the whole study: Template switching captured roughly one uniquely barcoded TCR beta cDNA molecule per two T cells in model experiments. To track age-related changes in TCR beta repertoire diversity, the study relied on deep sequencing normalized with unique cDNA molecular identifiers. The donors were split into four age groups: young (average 16 years), middle-aged (roughly 40), aged (more than 60) and long-lived (roughly 88). To avoid experimental bias, donors of different ages were spread randomly across the sequencing lanes. Using the same blood draw, the study looked at two additional independent replicas of 1 million unique cDNA reads for two donors, one aged 18 to 29 and the other aged 80 or older. General conclusions and limits of the study: Because donor CMV infection status was unknown, age-related changes in expanded clonotypes were potentially confounded. The percentage of naive T cells measured by flow cytometry correlated strongly with observed TCR beta diversity. Compared with the aged group, the long-lived group had more naive CD4+ T cells, fewer expanded clones and increased TCR diversity, a pattern suggesting age selection. Estimates of total diversity based on one million sequenced T cells were regarded as lower bounds and as underestimates. Because profiling used bulk unsorted PBMCs, naive and antigen-experienced compartments could not be compared conclusively. Observed TCR beta diversity per million T cells fell roughly linearly with age, and a significant reduction was already apparent by age roughly 40.

The donors were 40 or so Caucasian individuals from Russia, aged 6 to 90 years, who were systemically healthy. Approximately 9.3 milliliters of peripheral blood were drawn from each donor into EDTA-treated Vacutainer tubes. Ficoll-Paque density-gradient centrifugation was used to isolate PBMCs, with at least 6.5 million per sample. Trizol reagent was used to extract total RNA from PBMCs, with at least 5 micrograms per sample. The percentages of naive CD45RAhigh/CD27high T cells were determined by flow cytometry on a PBMC aliquot from every donor. Clipping removes 2 bases from V and 6 bases from J, with 10 as the unmatched junction base count. From cysteine to phenylalanine, the CDR3 is 17 amino acids long. Kept here is only the CDR3 DNA, which spans 51 bases and is read in frame from base 1. Taken from the germline V gene (reference sequence), the CDR1 and CDR2 loops are DFQATT and SNEGSKA. Concerning this clonotype itself: What antigen it recognizes has not been identified. There are no base qualities to consult, and no much larger clone falls within one base.

The library was produced with 5' RACE. For sequencing, an Illumina HiSeq 2500 was employed. A second PCR of roughly 6 to 11 cycles was run with a J-beta primer mix and a sample-barcoded 5' primer. A template-switch 5' adaptor carrying 12 random nucleotides introduced a unique molecular identifier onto each TCR beta cDNA molecule. At least 2.5 million CDR3-containing paired-end reads were obtained from each sample. First-strand cDNA synthesis was performed from all RNA using the Mint cDNA synthesis kit, with priming by a TRBC-specific oligonucleotide. Following uracil-DNA glycosylase treatment, a first 18-cycle PCR with universal primers M1SS and BC2_uni_R was performed on all cDNA. In the source study's methods: Normalization of each sample was performed by random selection of 1 million high-quality reads, each carrying a distinct molecular identifier. Reads sharing molecular identifiers were discarded rather than binned into consensus sequences. MiTCR, set to a Q25 quality threshold and the strictest error-elimination algorithm, was used for CDR3 identification, clonotype clustering and error correction. A nonparametric unseen species model with Euler transformation was used to estimate a lower bound on total TCR beta diversity. Starting from the raw public reads, TCRdb applied fastp trimming at Q25, assembled clones with MiXCR and retained in-frame beta chains. Each CDR3 protein appears once, grouped with its most common genes and DNA. TCRdb assigned the V and J calls; the authors' analysis was not used. For this sample the table gives 700,000 or so distinct CDR3 sequences, of which 22% were detected only once. 22% of the sample goes to the ten largest clones.

Sequencing was done on a sample of blood. The source is an older man in good health. The chain is made from TRBV20-1 and TRBJ1-4; the central 12 bases match TRBD1. The base sequence is TGCAGTGCTAGACCCGGGACAGGGGGCCCAGCGGATGAAAAACTGTTTTTT. Translation gives CSARPGTGGPADEKLFF.